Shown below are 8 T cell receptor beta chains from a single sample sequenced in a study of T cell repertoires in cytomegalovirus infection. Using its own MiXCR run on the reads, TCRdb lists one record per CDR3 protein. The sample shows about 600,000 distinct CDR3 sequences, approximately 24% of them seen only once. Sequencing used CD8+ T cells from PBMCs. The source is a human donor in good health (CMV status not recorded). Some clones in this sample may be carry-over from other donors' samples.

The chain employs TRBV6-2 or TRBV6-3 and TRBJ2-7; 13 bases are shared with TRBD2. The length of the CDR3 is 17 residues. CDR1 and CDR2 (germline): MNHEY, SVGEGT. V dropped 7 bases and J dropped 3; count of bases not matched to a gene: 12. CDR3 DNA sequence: TGTGCCAGCACTCCACCTCCGGGACTAGCGGGGTTCTACGAGCAGTACGTC. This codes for CASTPPPGLAGFYEQYV.

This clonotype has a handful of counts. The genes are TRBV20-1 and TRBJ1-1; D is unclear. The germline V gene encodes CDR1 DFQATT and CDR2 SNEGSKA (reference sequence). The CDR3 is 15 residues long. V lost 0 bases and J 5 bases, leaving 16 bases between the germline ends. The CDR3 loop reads CSARDWKQSGTEAFF. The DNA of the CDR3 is TGCAGTGCTAGAGATTGGAAACAGTCGGGGACTGAAGCTTTCTTT.

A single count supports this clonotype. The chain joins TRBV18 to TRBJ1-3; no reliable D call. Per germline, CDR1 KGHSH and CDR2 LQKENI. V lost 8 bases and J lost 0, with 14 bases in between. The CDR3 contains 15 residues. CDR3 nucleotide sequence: TGTGCCAGCCCATCCGTACAGCTCTCTGGAAACACCATATATTTT. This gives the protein CASPSVQLSGNTIYF.

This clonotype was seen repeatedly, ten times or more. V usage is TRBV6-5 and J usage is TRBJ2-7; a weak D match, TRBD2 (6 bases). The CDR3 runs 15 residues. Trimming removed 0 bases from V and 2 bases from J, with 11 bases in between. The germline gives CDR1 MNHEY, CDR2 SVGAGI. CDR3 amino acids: CASSYSAGRPYEQYF. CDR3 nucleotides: TGTGCCAGCAGTTACTCGGCGGGGAGGCCCTACGAGCAGTACTTC.

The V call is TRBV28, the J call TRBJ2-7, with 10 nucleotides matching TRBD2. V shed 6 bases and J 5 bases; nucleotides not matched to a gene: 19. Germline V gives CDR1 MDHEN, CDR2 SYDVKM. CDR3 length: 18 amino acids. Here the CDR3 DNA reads TGTGCCAGCAGCTCCACTCAAGGAGCGGGGGGGCTATTAAACGAGCAGTACGTC. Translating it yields CASSSTQGAGGLLNEQYV.

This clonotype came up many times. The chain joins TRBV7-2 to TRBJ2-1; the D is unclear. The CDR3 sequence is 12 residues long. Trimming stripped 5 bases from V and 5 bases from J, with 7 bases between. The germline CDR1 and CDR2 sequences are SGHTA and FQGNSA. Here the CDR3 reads CASSPPDNEQFF. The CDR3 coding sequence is TGTGCCAGCAGCCCCCCTGACAATGAGCAGTTCTTC.

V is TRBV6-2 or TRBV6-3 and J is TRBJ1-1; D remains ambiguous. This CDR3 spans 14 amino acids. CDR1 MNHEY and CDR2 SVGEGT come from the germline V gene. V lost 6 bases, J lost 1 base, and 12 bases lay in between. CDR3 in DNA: TGTGCCAGCAGCCCCTCGTGGCAGAACACTGAAGCTTTCTTT. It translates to CASSPSWQNTEAFF.

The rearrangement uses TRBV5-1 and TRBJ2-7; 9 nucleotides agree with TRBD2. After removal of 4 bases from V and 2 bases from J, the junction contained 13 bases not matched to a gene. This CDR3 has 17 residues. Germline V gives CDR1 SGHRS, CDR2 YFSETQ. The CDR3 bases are TGCGCCAGCAGCCCCAGTCCCGGGACTAGCAGTCCCTACGAGCAGTACTTC. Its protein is CASSPSPGTSSPYEQYF.